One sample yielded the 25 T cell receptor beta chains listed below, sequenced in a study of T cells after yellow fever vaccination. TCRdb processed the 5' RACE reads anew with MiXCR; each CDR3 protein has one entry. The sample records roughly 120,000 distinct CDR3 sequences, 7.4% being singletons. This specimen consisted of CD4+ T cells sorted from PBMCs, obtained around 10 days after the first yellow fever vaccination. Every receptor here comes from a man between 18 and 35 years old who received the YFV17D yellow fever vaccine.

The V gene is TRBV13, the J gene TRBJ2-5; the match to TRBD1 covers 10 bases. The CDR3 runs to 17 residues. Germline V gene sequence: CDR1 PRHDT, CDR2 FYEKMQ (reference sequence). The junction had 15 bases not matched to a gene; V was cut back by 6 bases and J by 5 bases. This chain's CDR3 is CASSVFLGTGVVETQYF. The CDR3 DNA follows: TGTGCCAGCAGTGTATTTCTCGGGACAGGGGTAGTGGAGACCCAGTACTTC.

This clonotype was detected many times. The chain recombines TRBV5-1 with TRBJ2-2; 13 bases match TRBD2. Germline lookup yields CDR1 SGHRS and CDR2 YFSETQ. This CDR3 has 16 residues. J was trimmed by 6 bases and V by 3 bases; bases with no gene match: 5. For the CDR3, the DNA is TGCGCCAGCAGCTCGGGACTAGCGGGGATTGCCGGGGAGCTGTTTTTT. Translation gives CASSSGLAGIAGELFF.

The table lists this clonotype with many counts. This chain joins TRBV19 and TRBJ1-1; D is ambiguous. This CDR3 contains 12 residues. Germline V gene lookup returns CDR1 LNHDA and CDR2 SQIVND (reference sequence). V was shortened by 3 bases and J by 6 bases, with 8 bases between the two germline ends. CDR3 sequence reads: CASSIYGAEAFF. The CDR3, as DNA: TGTGCCAGTAGTATCTACGGGGCTGAAGCTTTCTTT.

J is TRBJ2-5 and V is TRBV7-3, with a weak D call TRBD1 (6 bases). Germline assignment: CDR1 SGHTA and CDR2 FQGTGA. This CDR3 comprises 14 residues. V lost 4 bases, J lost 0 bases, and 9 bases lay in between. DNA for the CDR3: TGTGCCAGCAGCTCCCGGGACAACCAAGAGACCCAGTACTTC. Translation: CASSSRDNQETQYF.

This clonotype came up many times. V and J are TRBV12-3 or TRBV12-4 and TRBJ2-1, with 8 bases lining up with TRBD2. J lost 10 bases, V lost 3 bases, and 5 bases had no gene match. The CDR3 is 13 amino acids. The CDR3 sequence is CASSFHGTREQFF. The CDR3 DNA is TGTGCCAGCAGTTTTCATGGGACTAGGGAGCAGTTCTTC.

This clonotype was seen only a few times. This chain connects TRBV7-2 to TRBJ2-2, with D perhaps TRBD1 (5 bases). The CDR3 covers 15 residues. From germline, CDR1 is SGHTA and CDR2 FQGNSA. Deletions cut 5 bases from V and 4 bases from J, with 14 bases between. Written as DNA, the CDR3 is TGTGCCAGCAGCATACCCCAGGGTACCACCGGGGAGCTGTTTTTT. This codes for CASSIPQGTTGELFF.

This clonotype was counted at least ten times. The CDR3 bases are TGTGCCAGCAGCTCTAGCGGGGGTTGGTCGACGCAGTATTTT. It codes for CASSSSGGWSTQYF. The chain couples TRBV7-3 to TRBJ2-3, with TRBD2 matching 10 bases. The germline V gene encodes CDR1 SGHTA and CDR2 FQGTGA. This CDR3 spans 14 amino acids. V shed 4 bases and J 9 bases; nucleotides not matched to a gene: 7.

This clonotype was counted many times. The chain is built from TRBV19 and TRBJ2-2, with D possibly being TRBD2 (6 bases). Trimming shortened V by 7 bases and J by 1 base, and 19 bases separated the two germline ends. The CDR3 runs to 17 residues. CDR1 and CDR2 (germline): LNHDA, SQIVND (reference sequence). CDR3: CASINHPGLMNTGELFF. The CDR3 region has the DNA TGTGCCAGTATTAACCACCCGGGACTCATGAACACCGGGGAGCTGTTTTTT.

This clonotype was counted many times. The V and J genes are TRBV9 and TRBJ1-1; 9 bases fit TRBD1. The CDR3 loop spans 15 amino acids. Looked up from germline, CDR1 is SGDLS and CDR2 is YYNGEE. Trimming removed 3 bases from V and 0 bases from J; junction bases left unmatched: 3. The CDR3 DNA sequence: TGTGCCAGCAGCGCCGGGACAGGGATGAACACTGAAGCTTTCTTT. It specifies CASSAGTGMNTEAFF.

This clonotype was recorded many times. The CDR3 nucleotides are TGTGCCAGCAGCCGGACAGGCCTTAGGAACACCATATATTTT. Translated: CASSRTGLRNTIYF. The genes are TRBV11-2 and TRBJ1-3; 7 bases fit TRBD1. Per germline, CDR1 SGHAT and CDR2 FQNNGV. V shed 5 bases, J shed 7 bases, and the junction held 8 bases outside the gene matches. CDR3 size: 14 residues.

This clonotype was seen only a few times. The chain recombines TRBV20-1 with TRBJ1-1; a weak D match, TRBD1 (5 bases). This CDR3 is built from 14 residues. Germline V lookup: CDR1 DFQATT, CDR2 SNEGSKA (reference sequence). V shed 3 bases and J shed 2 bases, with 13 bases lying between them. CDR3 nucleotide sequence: TGCAGTGCTAGGGGGGGGGAGAGAAACACTGAAGCTTTCTTT. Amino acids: CSARGGERNTEAFF.

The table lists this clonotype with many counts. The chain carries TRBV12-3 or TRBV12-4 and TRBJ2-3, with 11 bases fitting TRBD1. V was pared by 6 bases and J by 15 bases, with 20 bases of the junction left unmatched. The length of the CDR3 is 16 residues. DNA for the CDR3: TGTGCCAGCAGCACCTACGGACAGGGGGCTATATTGGCAGTATATTTT. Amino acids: CASSTYGQGAILAVYF.

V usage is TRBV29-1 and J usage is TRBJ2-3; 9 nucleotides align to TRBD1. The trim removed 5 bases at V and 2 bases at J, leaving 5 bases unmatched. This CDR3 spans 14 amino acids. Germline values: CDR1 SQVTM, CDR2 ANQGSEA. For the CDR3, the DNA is TGCAGCGTTTCCGGACAGGGGTACACAGATACGCAGTATTTT. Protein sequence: CSVSGQGYTDTQYF.

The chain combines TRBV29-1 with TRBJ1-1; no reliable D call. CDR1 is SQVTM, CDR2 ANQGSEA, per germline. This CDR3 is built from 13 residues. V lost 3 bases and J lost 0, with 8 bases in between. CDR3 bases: TGCAGCGTTGATACAGCAATGAACACTGAAGCTTTCTTT. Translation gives CSVDTAMNTEAFF.

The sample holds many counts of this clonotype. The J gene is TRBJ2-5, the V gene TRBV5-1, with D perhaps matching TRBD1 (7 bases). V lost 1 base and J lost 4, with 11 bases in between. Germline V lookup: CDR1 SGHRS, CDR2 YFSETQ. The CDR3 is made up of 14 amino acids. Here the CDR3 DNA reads TGCGCCAGCAGCTTGTCAGGGGGGAGAGAGACCCAGTACTTC. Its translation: CASSLSGGRETQYF.

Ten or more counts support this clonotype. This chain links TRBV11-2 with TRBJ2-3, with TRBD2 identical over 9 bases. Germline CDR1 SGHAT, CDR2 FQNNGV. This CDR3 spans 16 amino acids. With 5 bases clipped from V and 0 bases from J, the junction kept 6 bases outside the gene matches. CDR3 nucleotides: TGTGCCAGCAGCCAAAGGCGGGGGGGCAGCACAGATACGCAGTATTTT. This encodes CASSQRRGGSTDTQYF.

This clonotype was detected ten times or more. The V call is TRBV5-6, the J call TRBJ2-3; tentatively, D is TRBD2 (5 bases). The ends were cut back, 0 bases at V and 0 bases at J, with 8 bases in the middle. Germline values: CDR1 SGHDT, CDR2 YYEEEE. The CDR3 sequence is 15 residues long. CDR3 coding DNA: TGTGCCAGCAGCTTGGTAGCGCAAAGCACAGATACGCAGTATTTT. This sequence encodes CASSLVAQSTDTQYF.

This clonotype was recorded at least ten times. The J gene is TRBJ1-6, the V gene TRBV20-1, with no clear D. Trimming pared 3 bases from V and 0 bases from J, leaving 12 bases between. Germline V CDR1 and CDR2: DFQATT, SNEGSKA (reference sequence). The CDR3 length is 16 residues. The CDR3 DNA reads TGCAGTGCTAGGGACGCCCGAAGCTCCTATAATTCACCCCTCCACTTT. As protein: CSARDARSSYNSPLHF.

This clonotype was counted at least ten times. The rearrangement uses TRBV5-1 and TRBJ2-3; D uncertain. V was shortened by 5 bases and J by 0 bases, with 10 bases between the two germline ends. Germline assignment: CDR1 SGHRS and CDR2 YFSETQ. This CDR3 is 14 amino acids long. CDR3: CASSSDGSTDTQYF. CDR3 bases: TGCGCCAGCAGTTCCGACGGGAGCACAGATACGCAGTATTTT.

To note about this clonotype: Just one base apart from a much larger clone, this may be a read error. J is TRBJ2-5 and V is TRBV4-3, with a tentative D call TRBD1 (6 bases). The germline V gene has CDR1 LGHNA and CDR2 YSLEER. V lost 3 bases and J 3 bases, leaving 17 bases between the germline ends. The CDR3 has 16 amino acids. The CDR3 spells CASSHVLGQPKETQYF. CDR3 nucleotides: TGCGCCAGCAGCCATGTCCTGGGACAACCAAAAGAGACCCAGTACTTC.

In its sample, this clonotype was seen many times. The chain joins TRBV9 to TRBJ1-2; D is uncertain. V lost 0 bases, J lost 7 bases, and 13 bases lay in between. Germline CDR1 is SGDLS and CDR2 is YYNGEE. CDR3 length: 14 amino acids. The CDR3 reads CASSVDAGNSGYTF. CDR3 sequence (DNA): TGTGCCAGCAGCGTAGATGCGGGGAATAGTGGCTACACCTTC.

For the CDR3, the DNA is TGTGCCAGTACCGTCGCGGCGGGCACGCAGTATTTT. Its protein product is CASTVAAGTQYF. The chain employs TRBV19 and TRBJ2-3; tentatively, D is TRBD2 (5 bases). The CDR3 length is 12 residues. Trimming pared 7 bases from V and 9 bases from J, leaving 14 bases between. Germline lookup yields CDR1 LNHDA and CDR2 SQIVND (reference sequence).

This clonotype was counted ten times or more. The CDR3 coding sequence is TGTGCCAGCAGCCCGGGACAGGGGGCATTTGAAAAACTGTTTTTT. It specifies CASSPGQGAFEKLFF. The V and J genes are TRBV7-2 and TRBJ1-4, with 12 bases fitting TRBD1. Trimming removed 5 bases from V and 7 bases from J; junction bases left unmatched: 5. The CDR3 runs to 15 residues. Germline V gene lookup returns CDR1 SGHTA and CDR2 FQGNSA.

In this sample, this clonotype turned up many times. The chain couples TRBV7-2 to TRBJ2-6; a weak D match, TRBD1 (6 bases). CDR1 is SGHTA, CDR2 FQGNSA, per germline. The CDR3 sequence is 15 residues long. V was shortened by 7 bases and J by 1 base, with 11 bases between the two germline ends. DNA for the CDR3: TGTGCCAGCAACAGGGAAAGTTCTGGGGCCAACGTCCTGACTTTC. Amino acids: CASNRESSGANVLTF.

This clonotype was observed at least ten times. The CDR3 sequence: CASSAWGRSSTDTQYF. CDR3 in DNA: TGCGCCAGCAGCGCCTGGGGACGGTCTAGCACAGATACGCAGTATTTT. The chain carries TRBV5-1 and TRBJ2-3; D may correspond to TRBD1 or TRBD2 (5 bases each). Germline CDR1 SGHRS, CDR2 YFSETQ. V lost 4 bases to trimming and J lost 0 bases, with 15 bases between them. The CDR3 runs 16 residues.